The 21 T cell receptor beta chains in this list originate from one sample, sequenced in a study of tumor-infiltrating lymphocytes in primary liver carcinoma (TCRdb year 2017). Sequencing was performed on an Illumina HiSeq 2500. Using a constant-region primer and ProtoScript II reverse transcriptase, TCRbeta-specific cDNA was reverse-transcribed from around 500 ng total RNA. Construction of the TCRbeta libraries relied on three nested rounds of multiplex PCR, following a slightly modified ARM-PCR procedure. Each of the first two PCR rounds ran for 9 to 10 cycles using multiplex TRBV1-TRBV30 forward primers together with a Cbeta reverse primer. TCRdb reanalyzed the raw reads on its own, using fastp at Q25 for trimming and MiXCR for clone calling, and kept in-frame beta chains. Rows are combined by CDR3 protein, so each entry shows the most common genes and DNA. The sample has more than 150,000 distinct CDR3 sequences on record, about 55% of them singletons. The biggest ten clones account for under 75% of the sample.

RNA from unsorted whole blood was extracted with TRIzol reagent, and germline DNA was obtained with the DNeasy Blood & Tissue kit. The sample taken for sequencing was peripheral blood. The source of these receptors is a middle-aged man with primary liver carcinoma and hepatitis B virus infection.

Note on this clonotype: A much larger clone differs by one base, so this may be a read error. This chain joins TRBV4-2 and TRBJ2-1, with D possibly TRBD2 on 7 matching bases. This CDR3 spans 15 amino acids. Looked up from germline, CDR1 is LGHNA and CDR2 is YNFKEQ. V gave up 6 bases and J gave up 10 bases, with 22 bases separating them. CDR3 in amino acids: CASSPTSRGGEEQFF. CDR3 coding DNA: TGTGCCAGCAGTCCTACTTCAAGGGGGGGCGAAGAGCAGTTCTTC.

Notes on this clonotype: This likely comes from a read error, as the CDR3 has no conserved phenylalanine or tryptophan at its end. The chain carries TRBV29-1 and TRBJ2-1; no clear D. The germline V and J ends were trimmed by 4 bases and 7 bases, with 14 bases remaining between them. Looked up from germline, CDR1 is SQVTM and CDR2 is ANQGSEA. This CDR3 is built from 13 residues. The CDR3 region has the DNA TGCAGCGTTGGCTCTGGTGGGTATAATGAGCAGTTCATC. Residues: CSVGSGGYNEQFI.

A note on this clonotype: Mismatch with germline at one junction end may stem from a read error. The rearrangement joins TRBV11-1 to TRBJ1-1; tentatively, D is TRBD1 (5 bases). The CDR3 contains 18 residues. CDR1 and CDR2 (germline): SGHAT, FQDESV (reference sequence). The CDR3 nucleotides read TGTGCCAGCAGCTTAGCGTTCGGTCTCCAGGGTGGGAACACTAAAGCTTTCTTT. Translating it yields CASSLAFGLQGGNTKAFF.

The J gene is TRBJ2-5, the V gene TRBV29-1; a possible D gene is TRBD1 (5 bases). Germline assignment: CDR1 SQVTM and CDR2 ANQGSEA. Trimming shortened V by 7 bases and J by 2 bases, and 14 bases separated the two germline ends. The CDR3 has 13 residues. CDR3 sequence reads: CSAPWQGQETQYF. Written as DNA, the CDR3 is TGCAGCGCCCCGTGGCAGGGTCAAGAGACCCAGTACTTC.

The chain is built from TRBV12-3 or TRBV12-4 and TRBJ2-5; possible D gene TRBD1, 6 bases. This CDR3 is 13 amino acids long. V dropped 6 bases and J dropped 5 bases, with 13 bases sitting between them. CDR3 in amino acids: CASSSTGWETQYF. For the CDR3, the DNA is TGTGCCAGCAGCTCAACAGGGTGGGAGACCCAGTACTTC.

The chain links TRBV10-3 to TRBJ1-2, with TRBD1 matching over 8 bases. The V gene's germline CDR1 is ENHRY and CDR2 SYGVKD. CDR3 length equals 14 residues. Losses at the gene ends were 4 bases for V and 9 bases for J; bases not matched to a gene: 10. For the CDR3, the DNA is TGTGCCATCAGTGGGTCGGACAGGGAAGAAAGCTACACCTTC. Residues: CAISGSDREESYTF.

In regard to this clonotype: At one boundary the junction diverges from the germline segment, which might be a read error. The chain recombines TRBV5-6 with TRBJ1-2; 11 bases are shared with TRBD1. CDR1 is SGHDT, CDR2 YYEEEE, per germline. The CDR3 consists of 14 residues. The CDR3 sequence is CVSSLGQGAIGYTF. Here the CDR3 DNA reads TGTGTCAGCAGCTTAGGACAGGGGGCGATTGGCTACACCTTC.

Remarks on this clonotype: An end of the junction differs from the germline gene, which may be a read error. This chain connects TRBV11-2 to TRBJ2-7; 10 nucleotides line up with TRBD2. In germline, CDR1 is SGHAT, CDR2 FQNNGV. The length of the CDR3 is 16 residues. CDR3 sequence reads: CVSSPEGAGGSYEQYF. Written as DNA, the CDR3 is TGTGTCAGCAGCCCTGAGGGAGCGGGAGGGTCCTACGAGCAGTACTTC.

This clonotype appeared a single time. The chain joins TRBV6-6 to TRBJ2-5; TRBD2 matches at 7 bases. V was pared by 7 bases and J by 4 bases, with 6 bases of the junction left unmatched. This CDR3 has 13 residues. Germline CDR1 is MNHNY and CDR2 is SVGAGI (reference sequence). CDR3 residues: CASNWGEGETQYF. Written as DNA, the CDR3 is TGTGCCAGCAATTGGGGGGAGGGAGAGACCCAGTACTTC.

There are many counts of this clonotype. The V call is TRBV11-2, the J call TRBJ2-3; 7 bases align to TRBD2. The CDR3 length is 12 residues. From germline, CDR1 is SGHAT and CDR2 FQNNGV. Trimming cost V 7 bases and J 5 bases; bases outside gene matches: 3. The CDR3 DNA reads TGTGCCAGCACCGGGGAGGGAGATACGCAGTATTTT. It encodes CASTGEGDTQYF.

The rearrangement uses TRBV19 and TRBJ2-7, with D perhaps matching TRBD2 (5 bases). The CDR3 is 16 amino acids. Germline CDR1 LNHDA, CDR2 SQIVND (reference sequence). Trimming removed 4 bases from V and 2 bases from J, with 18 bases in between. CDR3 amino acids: CASSTVNGEGPYEQYF. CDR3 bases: TGTGCCAGTAGTACAGTTAACGGAGAGGGTCCCTACGAGCAGTACTTC. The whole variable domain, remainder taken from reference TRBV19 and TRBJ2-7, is DGGITQSPKYLFRKEGQNVTLSCEQNLNHDAMYWYRQDPGQGLRLIYYSQIVNDFQKGDIAEGYSVSREKKESFPLTVTSAQKNPTAFYLCASSTVNGEGPYEQYFGPGTRLTVT.

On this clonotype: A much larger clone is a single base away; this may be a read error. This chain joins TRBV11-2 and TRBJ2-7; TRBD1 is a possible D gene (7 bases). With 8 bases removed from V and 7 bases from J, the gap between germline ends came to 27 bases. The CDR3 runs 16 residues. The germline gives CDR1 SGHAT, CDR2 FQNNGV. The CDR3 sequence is CASGKPGGGGPREQYF. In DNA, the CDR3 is TGTGCCAGCGGGAAACCAGGGGGAGGAGGCCCTAGGGAGCAGTACTTC. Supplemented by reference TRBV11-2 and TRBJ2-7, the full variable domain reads EAGVAQSPRYKIIEKRQSVAFWCNPISGHATLYWYQQILGQGPKLLIQFQNNGVVDDSQLPKDRFSAERLKGVDSTLKIQPAKLEDSAVYLCASGKPGGGGPREQYFGPGTRLTVT.

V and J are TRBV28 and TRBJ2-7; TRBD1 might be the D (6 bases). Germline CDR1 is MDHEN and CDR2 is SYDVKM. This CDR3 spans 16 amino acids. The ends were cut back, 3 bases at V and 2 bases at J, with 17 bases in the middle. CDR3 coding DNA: TGTGCCAGCAGTTTTCTAAAGGCAGGGGCGACCTACGAGCAGTACTTC. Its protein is CASSFLKAGATYEQYF.

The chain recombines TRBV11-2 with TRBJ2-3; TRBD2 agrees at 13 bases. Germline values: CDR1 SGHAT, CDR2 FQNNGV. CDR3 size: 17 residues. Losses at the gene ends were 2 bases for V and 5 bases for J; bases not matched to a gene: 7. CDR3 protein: CASSLTTSGRGRDTQYF. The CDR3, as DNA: TGTGCCAGCAGCTTAACTACTAGCGGGAGGGGGCGAGATACGCAGTATTTT. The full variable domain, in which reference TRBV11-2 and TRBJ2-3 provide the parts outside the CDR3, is EAGVAQSPRYKIIEKRQSVAFWCNPISGHATLYWYQQILGQGPKLLIQFQNNGVVDDSQLPKDRFSAERLKGVDSTLKIQPAKLEDSAVYLCASSLTTSGRGRDTQYFGPGTRLTVL.

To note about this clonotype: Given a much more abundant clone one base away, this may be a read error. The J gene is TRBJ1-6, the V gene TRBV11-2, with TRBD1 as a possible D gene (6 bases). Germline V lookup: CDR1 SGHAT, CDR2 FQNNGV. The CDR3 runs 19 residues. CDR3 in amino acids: CVSSLIAGGRSSYNSPLHF. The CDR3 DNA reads TGTGTCAGCAGCTTAATAGCGGGGGGCCGCAGCTCCTATAATTCACCCCTCCACTTT.

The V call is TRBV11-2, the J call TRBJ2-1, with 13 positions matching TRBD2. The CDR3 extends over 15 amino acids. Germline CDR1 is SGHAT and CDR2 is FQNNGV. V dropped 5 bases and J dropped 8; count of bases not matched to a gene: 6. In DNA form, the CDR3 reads TGTGCCAGCAGCCTATCACTAGCGGGAGGGGATGAGCAGTTCTTC. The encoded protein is CASSLSLAGGDEQFF.

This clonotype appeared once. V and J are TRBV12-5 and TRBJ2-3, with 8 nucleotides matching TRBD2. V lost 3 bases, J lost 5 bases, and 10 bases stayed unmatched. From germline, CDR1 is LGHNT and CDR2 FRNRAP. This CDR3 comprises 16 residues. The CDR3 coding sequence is TGTGCTAGTGGTTTCCATAGCGGGACGGGTATAGATACGCAGTATTTT. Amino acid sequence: CASGFHSGTGIDTQYF. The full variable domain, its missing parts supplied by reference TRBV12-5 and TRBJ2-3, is DARVTQTPRHKVTEMGQEVTMRCQPILGHNTVFWYRQTMMQGLELLAYFRNRAPLDDSGMPKDRFSAEMPDATLATLKIQPSEPRDSAVYFCASGFHSGTGIDTQYFGPGTRLTVL.

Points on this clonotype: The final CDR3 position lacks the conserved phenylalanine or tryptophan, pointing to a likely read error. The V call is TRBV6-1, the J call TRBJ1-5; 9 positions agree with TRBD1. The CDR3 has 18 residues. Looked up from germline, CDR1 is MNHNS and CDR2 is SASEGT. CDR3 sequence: CASRVGTGNPYSSQPQHY. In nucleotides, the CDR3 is TGTGCCAGCAGAGTCGGGACAGGGAATCCCTATAGCAGTCAGCCCCAGCATTAT.

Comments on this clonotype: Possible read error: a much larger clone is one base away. In nucleotides, the CDR3 is TGTGCCGGCAGCGTCCCGGGACAGGGGCTAACCTACGAGCAGTACTTC. This encodes CAGSVPGQGLTYEQYF. V gene TRBV11-2 combines with J gene TRBJ2-7; 10 bases map to TRBD1. CDR1 is SGHAT and CDR2 is FQNNGV in the germline V gene. The CDR3 covers 16 residues.

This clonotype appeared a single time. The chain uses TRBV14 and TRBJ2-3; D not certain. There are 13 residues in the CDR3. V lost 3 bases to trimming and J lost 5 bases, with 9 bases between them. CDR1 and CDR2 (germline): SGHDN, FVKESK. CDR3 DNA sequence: TGTGCCAGCAGCCAGTCAGTGGGAGATACGCAGTATTTT. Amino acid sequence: CASSQSVGDTQYF.

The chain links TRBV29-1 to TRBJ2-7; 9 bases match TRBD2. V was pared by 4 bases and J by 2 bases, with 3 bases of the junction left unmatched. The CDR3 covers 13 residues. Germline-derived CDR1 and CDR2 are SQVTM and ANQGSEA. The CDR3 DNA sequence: TGCAGCGTTGTGGGCGGGAGGGCCTACGAGCAGTACTTC. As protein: CSVVGGRAYEQYF.